This record covers a single TCR beta chain. The antigen is undetermined. This CDR3 contains 15 residues. Germline loops: CDR1 MNHEY, CDR2 SVGEGT. V lost 4 bases, J lost 2 bases, and 13 bases lay in between. The data were taken from a study of blood T cells in healthy people across ages. Through a sample-barcoded 5' primer and a J-beta primer mix, a second PCR was run for roughly 7 to 11 cycles. TCRdb independently ran MiXCR on the 5' RACE reads; one entry per CDR3 protein. Of 910,000 or so distinct CDR3 sequences listed, roughly 51% are singletons. Regarding the study as a whole: A greater number of naive CD4+ cells and higher diversity distinguished long-lived donors from aged donors.

The sample was blood. The receptor's source is a woman aged 60-75 years in good health. The chain uses TRBV6-2 or TRBV6-3 and TRBJ2-3, with unresolved D. The CDR3 DNA is TGTGCCAGCAGTTCGCACCTAGGATTCACAGATACGCAGTATTTT. Amino acid sequence: CASSSHLGFTDTQYF.